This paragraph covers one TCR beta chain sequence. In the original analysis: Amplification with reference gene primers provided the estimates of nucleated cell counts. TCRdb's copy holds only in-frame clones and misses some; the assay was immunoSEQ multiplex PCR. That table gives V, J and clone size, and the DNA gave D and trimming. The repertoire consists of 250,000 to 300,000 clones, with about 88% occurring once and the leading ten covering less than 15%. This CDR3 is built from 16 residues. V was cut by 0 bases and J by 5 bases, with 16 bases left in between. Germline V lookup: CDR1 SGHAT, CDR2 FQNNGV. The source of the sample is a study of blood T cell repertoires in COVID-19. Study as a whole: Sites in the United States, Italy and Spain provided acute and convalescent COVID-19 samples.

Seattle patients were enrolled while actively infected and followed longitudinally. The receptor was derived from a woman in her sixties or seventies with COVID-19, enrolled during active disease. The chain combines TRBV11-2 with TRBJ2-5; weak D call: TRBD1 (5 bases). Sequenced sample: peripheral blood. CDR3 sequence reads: CASSLDRLGVRETQYF. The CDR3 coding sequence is TGTGCCAGCAGCTTAGATCGATTAGGGGTACGGGAGACCCAGTACTTC.